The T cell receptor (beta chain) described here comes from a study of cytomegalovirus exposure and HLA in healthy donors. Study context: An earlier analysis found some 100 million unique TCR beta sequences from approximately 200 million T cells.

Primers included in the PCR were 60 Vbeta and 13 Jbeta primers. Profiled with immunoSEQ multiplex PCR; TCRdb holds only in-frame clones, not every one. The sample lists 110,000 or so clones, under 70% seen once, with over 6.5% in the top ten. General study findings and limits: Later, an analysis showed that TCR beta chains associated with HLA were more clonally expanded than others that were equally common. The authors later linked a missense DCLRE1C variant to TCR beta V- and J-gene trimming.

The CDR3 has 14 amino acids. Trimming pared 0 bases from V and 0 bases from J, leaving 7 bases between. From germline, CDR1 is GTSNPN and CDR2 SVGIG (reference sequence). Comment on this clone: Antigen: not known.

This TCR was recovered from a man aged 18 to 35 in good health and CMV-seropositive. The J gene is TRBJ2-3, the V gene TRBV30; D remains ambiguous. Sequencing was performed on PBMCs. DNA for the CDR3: TGTGCCTGGAGTGTACTTGTTAGCACAGATACGCAGTATTTT. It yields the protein CAWSVLVSTDTQYF.